The 31 T cell receptor beta chains below come from one sample, sequenced in a study of shared clonotypes between healthy human individuals. Some clones are missing from TCRdb's copy, which holds only in-frame ones; the method was immunoSEQ multiplex PCR. Of approximately 640,000 clones listed, about three quarters are singletons. The sequencing sample was made of memory CD4+ T cells sorted from blood. Subset defined: CD45RA-negative fraction. The receptors were sampled from a woman between 25 and 40 years old in good health.

This chain joins TRBV2 and TRBJ1-1; possibly TRBD1 for D (5 bases). The CDR3 has 16 amino acids. Germline V gene lookup returns CDR1 SNHLY and CDR2 FYNNEI. The V end was cut by 4 bases, the J end by 3 bases, with 18 bases between. CDR3 DNA: TGTGCCAGCAGTGGAGGGTTGGGGGTCTTTGACACTGAAGCTTTCTTT. It codes for CASSGGLGVFDTEAFF.

The gene calls are TRBV10-3 and TRBJ2-7; D is undetermined. CDR3 length: 13 amino acids. The germline V gene encodes CDR1 ENHRY and CDR2 SYGVKD. Deletions cut 1 base from V and 3 bases from J, with 7 bases between. The CDR3 region has the DNA TGTGCCATCAGTGAGTTGGCCATCTACGAGCAGTACTTC. Protein sequence: CAISELAIYEQYF.

This clone has more than one count but fewer than ten. The chain couples TRBV9 to TRBJ2-7, with D perhaps TRBD2 (5 bases). CDR1 is SGDLS and CDR2 is YYNGEE in the germline V gene. The V and J ends lost 0 bases and 4 bases respectively, with 14 bases between them. This CDR3 has 15 residues. The CDR3 DNA reads as TGTGCCAGCAGCGTAGGAGAGGGATCCCCGTACGAGCAGTACTTC. As protein: CASSVGEGSPYEQYF.

The genes are TRBV10-2 and TRBJ2-5; 8 bases line up with TRBD1. The ends lost 4 bases at V and 5 bases at J; junction bases unmatched: 6. This CDR3 is 14 amino acids long. CDR1 is WSHSY and CDR2 is SAAADI in the germline V gene. In nucleotides, the CDR3 is TGCGCCAGCAGTGTCAGGGGGCGATGGGAGACCCAGTACTTC. Its translation is CASSVRGRWETQYF.

The V and J genes are TRBV11-1 and TRBJ2-7, with TRBD2 as a possible D gene (5 bases). This CDR3 is built from 14 residues. Trimming pared 5 bases from V and 2 bases from J, leaving 13 bases between. The germline gives CDR1 SGHAT, CDR2 FQDESV (reference sequence). The CDR3 nucleotides are TGTGCCAGCAGCCCTTCGGACGGGACCTACGAGCAGTACTTC. It is translated as CASSPSDGTYEQYF.

The rearrangement links TRBV7-6 to TRBJ1-3; TRBD1 matches 7 bases. Germline CDR1 and CDR2: SGHVS and FNYEAQ. This CDR3 comprises 15 residues. V shed 5 bases, J shed 4 bases, and the junction held 8 bases outside the gene matches. CDR3 DNA: TGTGCCAGCAGCACCCGGACAGGTCTAGGAAACACCATATATTTT. Amino acids: CASSTRTGLGNTIYF.

The rearrangement joins TRBV7-9 to TRBJ1-1; 7 bases line up with TRBD1. Trimming cost V 4 bases and J 0 bases; bases outside gene matches: 8. This CDR3 has 16 amino acids. Germline CDR1 SEHNR, CDR2 FQNEAQ (reference sequence). The CDR3 here is CASSSTRQGLNTEAFF. The DNA of the CDR3 is TGTGCCAGCAGCTCCACCAGACAGGGATTGAACACTGAAGCTTTCTTT.

Turning to this clone: The identical CDR3 is also encoded by other nucleotide sequences in the sample. The gene calls are TRBV28 and TRBJ1-2; D not certain. V was clipped by 3 bases and J by 8 bases, with 13 bases between them. This CDR3 comprises 13 residues. Germline loops: CDR1 MDHEN, CDR2 SYDVKM. The CDR3 region is CASSLPGGGGYTF. DNA of the CDR3: TGTGCCAGCAGTTTGCCGGGAGGCGGCGGCTACACCTTC.

This clone appeared a few times. The chain combines TRBV7-9 with TRBJ2-1, with D unresolved. The CDR3 runs 14 residues. Germline V gene data show CDR1 as SEHNR and CDR2 as FQNEAQ (reference sequence). V dropped 0 bases and J dropped 5 bases, with 8 bases sitting between them. In DNA, the CDR3 is TGTGCCAGCAGCTTAGCGGGATCGAACAATGAGCAGTTCTTC. This encodes CASSLAGSNNEQFF. Complete variable domain (other parts from reference TRBV7-9 and TRBJ2-1): DTGVSQNPRHKITKRGQNVTFRCDPISEHNRLYWYRQTLGQGPEFLTYFQNEAQLEKSRLLSDRFSAERPKGSFSTLEIQRTEQGDSAMYLCASSLAGSNNEQFFGPGTRLTVL.

The gene calls are TRBV6-5 and TRBJ1-2, with a tentative D call TRBD1 (6 bases). V was pared by 4 bases and J by 8 bases, with 14 bases between. Per germline, CDR1 MNHEY and CDR2 SVGAGI. This CDR3 is 13 amino acids long. CDR3 residues: CASSFNRDTGYTF. CDR3 coding DNA: TGTGCCAGCAGTTTCAACAGGGATACGGGCTACACCTTC.

The J gene is TRBJ2-7, the V gene TRBV18; 7 bases map to TRBD2. With 3 bases clipped from V and 4 bases from J, the junction kept 18 bases outside the gene matches. The CDR3 consists of 18 residues. CDR1 is KGHSH, CDR2 LQKENI, per germline. The CDR3 bases are TGTGCCAGCTCACCGGGTCATTTGCGGGAGATGATAAGGTACGAGCAGTACTTC. This encodes CASSPGHLREMIRYEQYF.

The chain recombines TRBV28 with TRBJ2-4; 11 bases align to TRBD1. The CDR3 spans 18 residues. With V trimmed by 5 bases and J by 7 bases, 16 bases remained unmatched. Germline V gives CDR1 MDHEN, CDR2 SYDVKM. Here the CDR3 DNA reads TGTGCCAGCAGTCCCTGGCCCCGGACAGGGGGCGCGTACAACATTCAGTACTTC. Its translation is CASSPWPRTGGAYNIQYF.

This clone has only a few counts. V and J are TRBV27 and TRBJ1-1, with a tentative D call TRBD1 (6 bases). CDR1 is MNHEY, CDR2 SMNVEV, per germline (reference sequence). The CDR3 consists of 16 residues. V lost 3 bases to trimming and J lost 1 base, with 15 bases between them. The DNA for the CDR3 is TGTGCCAGCAGTTTTCCCTACAGGGTAGGGAACACTGAAGCTTTCTTT. This codes for CASSFPYRVGNTEAFF.

In DNA, the CDR3 is TGTGCCAGCAGCCGCGACACCTCCTACGAGCAGTACTTC. Translating gives CASSRDTSYEQYF. The J gene is TRBJ2-7, the V gene TRBV6-6; D not certain. This CDR3 comprises 13 residues. Trimming shortened V by 6 bases and J by 0 bases, and 9 bases separated the two germline ends. Germline V gene lookup returns CDR1 MNHNY and CDR2 SVGAGI (reference sequence).

The table lists this clone with a count of one. This sequence joins TRBV5-1 and TRBJ2-5, with TRBD1 identical over 10 bases. Germline V CDR1 and CDR2: SGHRS, YFSETQ. The CDR3 extends over 15 amino acids. V dropped 3 bases and J dropped 2; count of bases not matched to a gene: 4. The CDR3 nucleotides are TGCGCCAGCAGCTCACCGGACAGGGGGCAAGAGACCCAGTACTTC. Translating it yields CASSSPDRGQETQYF.

The chain links TRBV21-1 to TRBJ2-1; the table calls TRBD2, which could not be checked here. TRBV21-1 is a pseudogene locus. The CDR3 contains 16 residues. In nucleotides, the CDR3 is TGTGCCAGCCCCAGGACTAGCGGGAATGAGATCAATGAGCAGTTCTTC. Translating gives CASPRTSGNEINEQFF.

J is TRBJ2-5 and V is TRBV5-6; D may be TRBD2 (6 bases). V shed 0 bases and J shed 11 bases, with 23 bases lying between them. Germline assignment: CDR1 SGHDT and CDR2 YYEEEE. The CDR3 contains 16 residues. CDR3 sequence reads: CASSLARGTFFRGQYF. The DNA for the CDR3 is TGTGCCAGCAGCTTGGCCCGGGGGACTTTTTTTCGTGGGCAGTACTTC.

This sequence joins TRBV29-1 and TRBJ2-1; 9 bases fit TRBD2. V lost 3 bases, J lost 7 bases, and 13 bases stayed unmatched. The germline CDR1 and CDR2 sequences are SQVTM and ANQGSEA. The CDR3 consists of 16 residues. The CDR3: CSVDTVAGVRRNEQFF. The CDR3 nucleotides are TGCAGCGTTGATACGGTAGCGGGAGTCCGCCGGAATGAGCAGTTCTTC.

This chain links TRBV18 with TRBJ1-1; D not resolved. V shed 5 bases and J shed 8 bases, with 15 bases lying between them. The CDR3 extends over 13 amino acids. Germline CDR1 reads KGHSH; CDR2 reads LQKENI. The CDR3 nucleotides are TGTGCCAGCTCAGGCCCGGAGCCAATCGAAGCTTTCTTT. Residues: CASSGPEPIEAFF.

The chain joins TRBV18 to TRBJ2-7; 7 positions agree with TRBD1. The CDR3 runs to 15 residues. V lost 5 bases, J lost 6 bases, and 13 bases stayed unmatched. Germline CDR1 and CDR2: KGHSH and LQKENI. The CDR3 sequence is CASSKTGTAGLEQYF. CDR3 nucleotides: TGTGCCAGCTCAAAAACCGGGACAGCCGGGCTCGAGCAGTACTTC.

In its sample, this clone was seen once. A single base is all that separates this from a far larger clone, so a read error is likely. Other DNA sequences in this specimen translate into the identical CDR3. The CDR3 sequence is CASSSTGYEQYF. For the CDR3, the DNA is TGTGCCAGCAGCTCAACAGGGTACGAGCAGTACTTC. The rearrangement joins TRBV7-9 to TRBJ2-5; possible D gene TRBD1, 6 bases. The J call could be wrong; TRBJ2-7 is a better fit for the DNA end. This CDR3 contains 12 residues. The germline CDR1 and CDR2 sequences are SEHNR and FQNEAQ (reference sequence).

The DNA for the CDR3 is TGTGCCAGCAGCTTCGGGAATTCGGTGCAAGAGACCCAGTACTTC. Its translation is CASSFGNSVQETQYF. The chain carries TRBV5-8 and TRBJ2-5; tentative D call: TRBD2 (5 bases). Trimming shortened V by 2 bases and J by 2 bases, and 13 bases separated the two germline ends. CDR1 and CDR2 (germline): SGHTS, YDEGEE. This CDR3 contains 15 residues.

The chain links TRBV28 to TRBJ1-5; no clear D gene. Germline loops: CDR1 MDHEN, CDR2 SYDVKM. CDR3 size: 12 residues. Trimming took 4 bases from V and 7 from J, leaving 8 bases between them. CDR3 residues: CASSSLIQPQHF. In DNA form, the CDR3 reads TGTGCCAGCAGTTCGCTGATCCAGCCCCAGCATTTT. Full variable domain (remainder filled in from reference TRBV28 and TRBJ1-5): DVKVTQSSRYLVKRTGEKVFLECVQDMDHENMFWYRQDPGLGLRLIYFSYDVKMKEKGDIPEGYSVSREKKERFSLILESASTNQTSMYLCASSSLIQPQHFGDGTRLSIL.

This chain connects TRBV11-2 to TRBJ2-7; 7 positions agree with TRBD2. Unmatched junction bases numbered 12, after V lost 1 base and J lost 3 bases. The CDR3 extends over 17 amino acids. Germline CDR1 and CDR2: SGHAT and FQNNGV. The CDR3 bases are TGTGCCAGCAGCTTAGTGAGGTCTAGCGGCCTAAGCTACGAGCAGTACTTC. Amino acid sequence: CASSLVRSSGLSYEQYF.

The V and J genes are TRBV5-1 and TRBJ1-2; no clear D gene. Trimming took off 4 bases at V and 8 bases at J, with 15 bases between the two ends. Germline V gene data show CDR1 as SGHRS and CDR2 as YFSETQ. The CDR3 consists of 13 residues. This chain's CDR3 is CASSADNLGGYTF. The CDR3 DNA sequence: TGCGCCAGCAGCGCCGACAATCTAGGAGGCTACACCTTC. The full variable domain, in which reference TRBV5-1 and TRBJ1-2 provide the parts outside the CDR3, is KAGVTQTPRYLIKTRGQQVTLSCSPISGHRSVSWYQQTPGQGLQFLFEYFSETQRNKGNFPGRFSGRQFSNSRSEMNVSTLELGDSALYLCASSADNLGGYTFGSGTRLTVV.

The chain uses TRBV5-1 and TRBJ1-2, with a weak D call TRBD1 (6 bases). The CDR3 has 13 residues. Germline values: CDR1 SGHRS, CDR2 YFSETQ. V shed 0 bases and J shed 6 bases, with 9 bases lying between them. The CDR3: CASSLVQGDGYTF. CDR3 coding DNA: TGCGCCAGCAGCTTGGTACAGGGTGATGGCTACACCTTC.

This clone came up many times. Other nucleotide sequences from this sample produce the same CDR3. The CDR3 loop reads CSAGLVYEQYF. CDR3 DNA sequence: TGCAGTGCCGGACTAGTATACGAGCAGTACTTC. The rearrangement uses TRBV20-1 and TRBJ2-7; 7 bases match TRBD2. The CDR3 length is 11 residues. From germline, CDR1 is DFQATT and CDR2 SNEGSKA (reference sequence). V lost 6 bases, J lost 4 bases, and 3 bases stayed unmatched.

The chain joins TRBV27 to TRBJ1-5; D is possibly TRBD1 (5 bases). CDR1 and CDR2 (germline): MNHEY, SMNVEV (reference sequence). The CDR3 spans 14 residues. Trimming took off 1 base at V and 3 bases at J, with 7 bases between the two ends. CDR3 DNA sequence: TGTGCCAGCAGTTTATGGGGGGACAATCAGCCCCAGCATTTT. The encoded protein is CASSLWGDNQPQHF.

Written as DNA, the CDR3 is TGTGCCATCAGCGTACAGGACGACTATGGCTACACCTTC. Translation gives CAISVQDDYGYTF. The gene calls are TRBV10-3 and TRBJ1-2; D possibly corresponds to TRBD1 (5 bases). Germline loops: CDR1 ENHRY, CDR2 SYGVKD. V was cut by 6 bases and J by 3 bases, with 11 bases left in between. CDR3 length equals 13 residues.

The V gene is TRBV18, the J gene TRBJ2-1; 10 bases line up with TRBD1. In germline, CDR1 is KGHSH, CDR2 LQKENI. This CDR3 has 14 residues. The trim removed 6 bases at V and 9 bases at J, leaving 8 bases unmatched. The CDR3 spells CASSYRQGAFEQFF. CDR3 nucleotides: TGTGCCAGCTCGTACCGACAGGGGGCCTTTGAGCAGTTCTTC. The full variable domain, its missing parts supplied by reference TRBV18 and TRBJ2-1, is NAGVMQNPRHLVRRRGQEARLRCSPMKGHSHVYWYRQLPEEGLKFMVYLQKENIIDESGMPKERFSAEFPKEGPSILRIQQVVRGDSAAYFCASSYRQGAFEQFFGPGTRLTVL.

The chain is built from TRBV18 and TRBJ2-1, with TRBD2 matching over 14 bases. The CDR3 length is 16 residues. Per germline, CDR1 KGHSH and CDR2 LQKENI. J gave up 7 bases and V 4 bases, and 6 bases lay outside the gene matches. For the CDR3, the DNA is TGTGCCAGCTCACTATCCGGGACTAGCGGGAGAAATGAGCAGTTCTTC. Protein: CASSLSGTSGRNEQFF.